These 8 T cell receptor beta chains share one sample of origin, sequenced in a study of human T cells and chemical hapten exposure. TCRdb itself ran the RACE reads through MiXCR, one entry per CDR3 protein. Among 300,000 to 450,000 distinct CDR3 sequences listed, 4.5% to 7% were seen once. Regarding time point: pre-sensitization, week 0. Stated treatment: therapeutic diphenylcyclopropenone sensitization with weekly scalp DPC. The sample here was whole blood, taken in connection with sensitization to the hapten diphenylcyclopropenone (DPC). Receptors originate from a young woman with alopecia areata. Some clones in this sample may be carry-over from other donors' samples.

There are a few counts of this clonotype. The chain carries TRBV6-1 and TRBJ1-2; 7 positions agree with TRBD1. The CDR3 covers 14 residues. Germline assignment: CDR1 MNHNS and CDR2 SASEGT. V lost 7 bases to trimming and J lost 7 bases; unmatched junction nucleotides: 12. The CDR3 nucleotides are TGTGCCAGCACTTCTGGCCCCAGGGGGTCTGGCTACACCTTC. Translated, it gives CASTSGPRGSGYTF.

This clonotype was seen a few times. The chain employs TRBV20-1 and TRBJ1-2; TRBD1 aligns across 10 bases. V dropped 3 bases and J dropped 8; count of bases not matched to a gene: 6. The germline CDR1 and CDR2 sequences are DFQATT and SNEGSKA (reference sequence). This CDR3 spans 13 amino acids. DNA of the CDR3: TGCAGTGCTAGTCCGACAGGGGGCCGAGGCTACACCTTC. Residues: CSASPTGGRGYTF.

This clonotype was found a few times. The V and J genes are TRBV5-1 and TRBJ2-1; possible D gene TRBD2, 7 bases. CDR1 SGHRS and CDR2 YFSETQ come from the germline V gene. CDR3 size: 16 residues. The V gene lost 0 bases and the J gene lost 5 bases, with 15 bases spanning the gap. Here the CDR3 reads CASSLDIGGPDNEQFF. CDR3 nucleotides: TGCGCCAGCAGCTTGGATATCGGGGGGCCCGACAATGAGCAGTTCTTC. Variable domain in full (rest from reference TRBV5-1 and TRBJ2-1): KAGVTQTPRYLIKTRGQQVTLSCSPISGHRSVSWYQQTPGQGLQFLFEYFSETQRNKGNFPGRFSGRQFSNSRSEMNVSTLELGDSALYLCASSLDIGGPDNEQFFGPGTRLTVL.

There are a few counts of this clonotype. The chain links TRBV6-9 to TRBJ2-4, with unresolved D. The CDR3 length is 13 residues. From germline, CDR1 is MNHGY and CDR2 SVAAGI. Deletions cut 6 bases from V and 2 bases from J, with 8 bases between. The CDR3 nucleotides are TGTGCCAGCAGAAGGGTGCCCAAAAACATTCAGTACTTC. This encodes CASRRVPKNIQYF.

This sequence joins TRBV27 and TRBJ1-2, with a tentative D call TRBD1 (5 bases). Deletions cut 3 bases from V and 0 bases from J, with 17 bases between. This CDR3 has 17 residues. Germline lookup yields CDR1 MNHEY and CDR2 SMNVEV (reference sequence). The CDR3 sequence is CASSFSRNRHPNYGYTF. CDR3 sequence (DNA): TGTGCCAGCAGTTTCTCCCGTAACAGGCACCCTAACTATGGCTACACCTTC.

This clonotype was picked up many times. The rearrangement links TRBV11-2 to TRBJ1-4, with D possibly matching TRBD1 (6 bases). The V gene lost 4 bases and the J gene lost 2 bases, with 11 bases spanning the gap. Germline V gives CDR1 SGHAT, CDR2 FQNNGV. CDR3 length equals 15 residues. This chain's CDR3 is CASSSAGVTNEKLFF. CDR3 DNA: TGTGCCAGCAGCTCCGCAGGGGTGACTAATGAAAAACTGTTTTTT.

This clonotype has a handful of counts. The rearrangement joins TRBV10-3 to TRBJ1-2; D is possibly TRBD1 (6 bases). The V end was cut by 2 bases, the J end by 5 bases, with 6 bases between. The CDR3 contains 12 residues. Germline assignment: CDR1 ENHRY and CDR2 SYGVKD. The CDR3 region has the DNA TGTGCCATCAGTGAGCAGGGGTATGGCTACACCTTC. This sequence encodes CAISEQGYGYTF.

In this sample, this clonotype turned up a few times. V gene TRBV7-9 combines with J gene TRBJ2-7, with D uncertain. The CDR3 runs to 13 residues. Trimming stripped 2 bases from V and 4 bases from J, with 9 bases between. Germline-derived CDR1 and CDR2 are SEHNR and FQNEAQ (reference sequence). DNA of the CDR3: TGTGCCAGCAGCTTACCCTCGGAGTACGAGCAGTACTTC. Protein product: CASSLPSEYEQYF.